What follows is one T cell receptor (beta chain) and its context. No antigen is known for it. These data originate in a study of post-analysis software for immune sequencing data. Study observations and caveats: Controls showed significantly higher normalized Chao1 diversity than did multiple sclerosis patients. Comparison of patients with controls showed a handful of TRBV segments more frequent in patients, TRBV5-6, TRBV5-1 and TRBV20-1 among them. Clustering by F measure revealed strong co-clustering among samples prepared together in one batch.

Germline CDR1 reads SQVTM; CDR2 reads ANQGSEA. There are 14 residues in the CDR3. V shed 7 bases and J shed 4 bases, with 19 bases lying between them. Unique-molecular-identifier-tagged TCR beta cDNA libraries were used. When about 1 to 11 million T cells were used, they gave 500,000 or so cDNA molecules. TCRdb independently ran MiXCR on the PCR reads; one entry per CDR3 protein. The sample carries roughly 800,000 distinct CDR3 sequences, roughly half recorded once. The TCR was taken from a girl between 5 and 17 years old with multiple sclerosis. V usage is TRBV29-1 and J usage is TRBJ2-5; a weak D match, TRBD2 (6 bases). Source material: blood. The CDR3 protein is CSATSQGGAETQYF. The CDR3 DNA follows: TGCAGCGCCACGTCCCAGGGAGGTGCAGAGACCCAGTACTTC.